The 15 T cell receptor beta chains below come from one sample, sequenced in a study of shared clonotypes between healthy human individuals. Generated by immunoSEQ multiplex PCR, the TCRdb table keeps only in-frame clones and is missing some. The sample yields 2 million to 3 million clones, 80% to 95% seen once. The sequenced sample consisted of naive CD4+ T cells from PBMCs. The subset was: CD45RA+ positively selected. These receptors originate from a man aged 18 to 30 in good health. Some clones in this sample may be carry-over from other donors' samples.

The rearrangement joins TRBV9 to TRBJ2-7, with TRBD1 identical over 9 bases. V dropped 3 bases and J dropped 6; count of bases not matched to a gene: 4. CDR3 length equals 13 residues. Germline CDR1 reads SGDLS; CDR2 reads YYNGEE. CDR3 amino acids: CASSADRGREQYF. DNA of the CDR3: TGTGCCAGCAGCGCGGACAGGGGACGCGAGCAGTACTTC.

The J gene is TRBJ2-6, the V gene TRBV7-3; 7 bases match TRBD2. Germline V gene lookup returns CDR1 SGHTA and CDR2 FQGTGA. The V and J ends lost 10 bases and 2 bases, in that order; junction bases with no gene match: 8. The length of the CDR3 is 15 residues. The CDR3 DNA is TGTGCCACTAGCCCAACTAGCGCTGGGGCCAACGTCCTGACTTTC. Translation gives CATSPTSAGANVLTF.

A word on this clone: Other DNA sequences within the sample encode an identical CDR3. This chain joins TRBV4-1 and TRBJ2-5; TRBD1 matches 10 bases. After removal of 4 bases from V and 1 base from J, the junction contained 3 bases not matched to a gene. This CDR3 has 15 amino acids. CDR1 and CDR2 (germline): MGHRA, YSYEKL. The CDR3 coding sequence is TGCGCCAGCAGCCCTGGACAGGGGGGCCAAGAGACCCAGTACTTC. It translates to CASSPGQGGQETQYF.

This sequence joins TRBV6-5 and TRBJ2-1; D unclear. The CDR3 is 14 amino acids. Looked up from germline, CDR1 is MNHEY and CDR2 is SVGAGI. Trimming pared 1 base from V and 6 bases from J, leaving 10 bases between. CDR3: CASSYLYSVNEQFF. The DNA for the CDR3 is TGTGCCAGCAGTTACTTGTATAGTGTCAATGAGCAGTTCTTC.

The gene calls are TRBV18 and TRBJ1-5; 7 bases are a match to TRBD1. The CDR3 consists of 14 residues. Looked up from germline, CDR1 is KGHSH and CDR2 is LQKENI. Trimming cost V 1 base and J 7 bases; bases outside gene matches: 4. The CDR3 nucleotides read TGTGCCAGCTCACCACAGGGGGCAGGGCAGCCCCAGCATTTT. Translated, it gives CASSPQGAGQPQHF.

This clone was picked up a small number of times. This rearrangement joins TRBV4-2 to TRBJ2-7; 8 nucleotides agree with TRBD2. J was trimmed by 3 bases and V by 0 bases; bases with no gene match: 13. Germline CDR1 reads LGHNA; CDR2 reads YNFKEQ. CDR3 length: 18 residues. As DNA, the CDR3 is TGTGCCAGCAGCCAAGAACCGAGTCGGGAGGGACTTTTCTACGAGCAGTACTTC. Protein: CASSQEPSREGLFYEQYF.

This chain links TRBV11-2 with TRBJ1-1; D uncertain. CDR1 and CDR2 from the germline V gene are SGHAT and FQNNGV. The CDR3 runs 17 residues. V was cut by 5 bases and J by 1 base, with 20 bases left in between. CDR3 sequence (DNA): TGTGCCAGCAGCGGCGCTTGGAATCCCAATCGGAACACTGAAGCTTTCTTT. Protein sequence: CASSGAWNPNRNTEAFF.

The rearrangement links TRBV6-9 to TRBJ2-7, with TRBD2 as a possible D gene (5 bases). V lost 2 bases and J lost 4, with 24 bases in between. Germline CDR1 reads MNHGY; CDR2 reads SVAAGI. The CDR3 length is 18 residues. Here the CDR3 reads CASSYLSGSGNQGYEQYF. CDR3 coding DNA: TGTGCCAGCAGTTATCTTTCGGGTTCGGGGAATCAAGGATACGAGCAGTACTTC.

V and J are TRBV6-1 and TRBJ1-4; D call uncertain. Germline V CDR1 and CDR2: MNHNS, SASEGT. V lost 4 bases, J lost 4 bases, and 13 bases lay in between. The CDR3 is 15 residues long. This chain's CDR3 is CASSGSRAINEKLFF. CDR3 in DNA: TGTGCCAGCAGTGGATCTAGGGCGATTAATGAAAAACTGTTTTTT.

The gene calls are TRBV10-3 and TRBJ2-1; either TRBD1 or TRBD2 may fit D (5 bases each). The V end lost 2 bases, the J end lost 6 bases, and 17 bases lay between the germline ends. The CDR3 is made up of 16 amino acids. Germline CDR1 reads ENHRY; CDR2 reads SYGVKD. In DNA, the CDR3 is TGTGCCATCAGTGAGAGGGACCGATCTTTAGTCAATGAGCAGTTCTTC. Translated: CAISERDRSLVNEQFF.

CDR3 nucleotide sequence: TGTGCCAGCAGCCCGACAGGGGGGGACACTGAAGCTTTCTTT. This codes for CASSPTGGDTEAFF. The gene calls are TRBV7-9 and TRBJ1-1, with 9 bases matching TRBD1. Trimming took 5 bases from V and 3 from J; bases not matched to a gene: 4. Germline loops: CDR1 SEHNR, CDR2 FQNEAQ (reference sequence). CDR3 size: 14 residues.

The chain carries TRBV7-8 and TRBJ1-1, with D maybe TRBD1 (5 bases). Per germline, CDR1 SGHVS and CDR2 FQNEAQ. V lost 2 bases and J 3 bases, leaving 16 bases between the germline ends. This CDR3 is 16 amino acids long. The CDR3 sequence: CASSLLGAEGHTEAFF. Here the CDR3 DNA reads TGTGCCAGCAGCTTATTAGGGGCAGAGGGCCACACTGAAGCTTTCTTT.

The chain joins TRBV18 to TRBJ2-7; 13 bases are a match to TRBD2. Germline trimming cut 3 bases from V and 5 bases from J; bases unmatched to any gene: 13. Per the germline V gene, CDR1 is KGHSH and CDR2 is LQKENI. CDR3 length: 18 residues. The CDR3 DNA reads TGTGCCAGCTCACCTGAAGGACTAGCGGGAGACCGCCGGAACGAGCAGTACTTC. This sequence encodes CASSPEGLAGDRRNEQYF. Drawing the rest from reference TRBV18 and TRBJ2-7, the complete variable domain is NAGVMQNPRHLVRRRGQEARLRCSPMKGHSHVYWYRQLPEEGLKFMVYLQKENIIDESGMPKERFSAEFPKEGPSILRIQQVVRGDSAAYFCASSPEGLAGDRRNEQYFGPGTRLTVT.

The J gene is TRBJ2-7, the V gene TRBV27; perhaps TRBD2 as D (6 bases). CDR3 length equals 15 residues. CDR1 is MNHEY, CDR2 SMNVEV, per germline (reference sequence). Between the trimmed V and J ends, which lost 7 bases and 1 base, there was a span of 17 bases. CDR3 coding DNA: TGTGCCAGCAACTCGCTCGGGGCGGGGTCCTACGAGCAGTACTTC. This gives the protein CASNSLGAGSYEQYF.

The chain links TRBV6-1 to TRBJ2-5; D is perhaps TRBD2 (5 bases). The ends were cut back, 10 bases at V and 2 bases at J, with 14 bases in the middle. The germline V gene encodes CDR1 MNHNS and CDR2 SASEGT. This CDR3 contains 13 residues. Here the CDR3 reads CATERPGQETQYF. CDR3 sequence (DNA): TGTGCCACCGAGCGTCCGGGGCAAGAGACCCAGTACTTC.